A single sample gave rise to the 25 T cell receptor beta chains below, sequenced in a study of identifying expanded T cells in peripheral blood (dated by TCRdb to between 2017 and 2020). Receptors were amplified or captured by the immunoSEQ multiplex PCR assay. TCRdb re-hosts the immuneACCESS table, in-frame sequences only. Its copies lack some clones; in the studies checked, an unresolved V gene accounts for under half of them, and the cause for the rest is not known. The sample profile shows more than 45,000 clones; about nine tenths of them were found once. The ten largest make up about 3.7% of the sample. Sequenced: blood. These receptors all come from a person aged 18-70 years in good health.

J is TRBJ1-1 and V is TRBV5-1; D remains unclear. Trimming stripped 2 bases from V and 2 bases from J, with 7 bases between. The CDR3 extends over 13 amino acids. Germline V gene lookup returns CDR1 SGHRS and CDR2 YFSETQ. The chain's CDR3 is CASSFGENTEAFF. CDR3 coding DNA: TGCGCCAGCAGCTTCGGGGAAAACACTGAAGCTTTCTTT.

This sequence joins TRBV28 and TRBJ2-1; D not certain. CDR3 length: 14 amino acids. Germline V gives CDR1 MDHEN, CDR2 SYDVKM. Trimming left V 2 bases short and J 6 bases short, with 11 bases between. The CDR3 is CASSLGGTFNEQFF. DNA of the CDR3: TGTGCCAGCAGTTTAGGTGGTACATTCAATGAGCAGTTCTTC. Based on the CDR3 plus reference TRBV28 and TRBJ2-1, the full variable domain is DVKVTQSSRYLVKRTGEKVFLECVQDMDHENMFWYRQDPGLGLRLIYFSYDVKMKEKGDIPEGYSVSREKKERFSLILESASTNQTSMYLCASSLGGTFNEQFFGPGTRLTVL.

CDR3 sequence (DNA): TGTGCCAGCAGTGAACGACTTCTCGTGATCACCGGGGAGCTGTTTTTT. Residues: CASSERLLVITGELFF. The V and J genes are TRBV2 and TRBJ2-2; the D is unclear. This CDR3 region has 16 residues. Germline-derived CDR1 and CDR2 are SNHLY and FYNNEI. Deletions cut 2 bases from V and 4 bases from J, with 14 bases between.

CDR3: CASSLVAGGRTDTQYF. CDR3 sequence (DNA): TGTGCCAGCAGCTTAGTTGCGGGAGGTCGCACAGATACGCAGTATTTT. The V gene is TRBV11-2, the J gene TRBJ2-3; 8 nucleotides line up with TRBD2. The CDR3 sequence is 16 residues long. V gave up 1 base and J gave up 1 base; unmatched junction bases: 4. Germline V gives CDR1 SGHAT, CDR2 FQNNGV.

V gene TRBV6-5 combines with J gene TRBJ2-5, with 8 bases lining up with TRBD1. The J call is uncertain, as TRBJ2-7 better fits the DNA end. Germline CDR1 is MNHEY and CDR2 is SVGAGI. The CDR3 is 14 residues long. The CDR3 nucleotides read TGTGCCAGCACTAGGGACAGGCCCCCCTACGAGCAGTACTTC. Protein sequence: CASTRDRPPYEQYF.

This rearrangement joins TRBV11-2 to TRBJ2-3; 16 bases are shared with TRBD2. CDR1 is SGHAT, CDR2 FQNNGV, per germline. The CDR3 sequence is 17 residues long. V was pared by 5 bases and J by 4 bases, with 6 bases of the junction left unmatched. The CDR3 DNA reads as TGTGCCAGCAGCAGGGGACTAGCGGGAGGGCCGCCAGATACGCAGTATTTT. Translated: CASSRGLAGGPPDTQYF. The full variable domain, its missing parts supplied by reference TRBV11-2 and TRBJ2-3, is EAGVAQSPRYKIIEKRQSVAFWCNPISGHATLYWYQQILGQGPKLLIQFQNNGVVDDSQLPKDRFSAERLKGVDSTLKIQPAKLEDSAVYLCASSRGLAGGPPDTQYFGPGTRLTVL.

The chain links TRBV27 to TRBJ2-3, with TRBD2 matching 7 bases. After removal of 6 bases from V and 2 bases from J, the junction contained 8 bases not matched to a gene. The germline V gene has CDR1 MNHEY and CDR2 SMNVEV (reference sequence). This CDR3 has 15 residues. The CDR3 coding sequence is TGTGCCAGCAGCTTAGGACTAGTTTCCACAGATACGCAGTATTTT. Its protein product is CASSLGLVSTDTQYF.

The chain employs TRBV30 and TRBJ1-2; no clear D. The CDR3 has 13 amino acids. V lost 1 base to trimming and J lost 4 bases, with 10 bases between them. Germline V CDR1 and CDR2: GTSNPN, SVGIG (reference sequence). The CDR3 nucleotides read TGTGCCTGGAGTGCGGACGATGGCTATGGCTACACCTTC. Encoded protein: CAWSADDGYGYTF.

The V call is TRBV5-1, the J call TRBJ2-3; TRBD2 agrees at 10 bases. This CDR3 contains 16 residues. V dropped 4 bases and J dropped 1; count of bases not matched to a gene: 6. Germline V gene sequence: CDR1 SGHRS, CDR2 YFSETQ. The CDR3 region has the DNA TGCGCCAGCAGCGTGGATACTAGCGGGGGCACAGATACGCAGTATTTT. It is translated as CASSVDTSGGTDTQYF.

The table lists this clone with a count of one. CDR3 bases: TGCGCCAGCAGCCAGGCCGGGACAGGGAAGTACGAGCAGTACTTC. It codes for CASSQAGTGKYEQYF. This sequence joins TRBV4-1 and TRBJ2-5, with 9 positions matching TRBD1. The J call is doubtful: the DNA matches TRBJ2-7 better. The germline V gene has CDR1 MGHRA and CDR2 YSYEKL. The CDR3 runs to 15 residues.

The chain recombines TRBV5-5 with TRBJ2-7; 14 bases line up with TRBD2. Germline V gives CDR1 SGHKS, CDR2 YYEKEE (reference sequence). Germline trimming cut 5 bases from V and 7 bases from J; bases unmatched to any gene: 5. The CDR3 runs to 14 residues. The CDR3 coding sequence is TGTGCCAGCAGTGGGACTAGCGGGAGATGGGAGCAGTACTTC. Residues: CASSGTSGRWEQYF.

The chain is built from TRBV2 and TRBJ2-1; D is possibly TRBD1 or TRBD2 (7 bases each). The V and J ends lost 8 bases and 0 bases respectively, with 14 bases between them. Germline V gene sequence: CDR1 SNHLY, CDR2 FYNNEI. The CDR3 is 15 residues long. This CDR3 reads CASPQGGSSYNEQFF. The CDR3 DNA follows: TGTGCCAGCCCCCAGGGGGGGTCCTCCTACAATGAGCAGTTCTTC.

The J gene is TRBJ2-1, the V gene TRBV30; 8 bases are a match to TRBD2. Unmatched junction bases numbered 4, after V lost 2 bases and J lost 7 bases. CDR3 length: 13 residues. CDR1 is GTSNPN and CDR2 is SVGIG in the germline V gene (reference sequence). For the CDR3, the DNA is TGTGCCTGGAGTCGGCCTAGCGGGAATGAGCAGTTCTTC. Translated, it gives CAWSRPSGNEQFF.

The V gene is TRBV9, the J gene TRBJ1-2; TRBD1 aligns across 8 bases. The CDR3 covers 13 residues. Germline V gene lookup returns CDR1 SGDLS and CDR2 YYNGEE. V trimming: 4 bases; J trimming: 9 bases; junction bases outside the gene matches: 8. The DNA of the CDR3 is TGTGCCAGCAGCCCCGGACAGGGCGACAGCTACACCTTC. Encoded protein: CASSPGQGDSYTF.

The CDR3 sequence is CASSFGQPNYNEQFF. CDR3 DNA: TGTGCCAGCAGCTTCGGACAGCCTAACTACAATGAGCAGTTCTTC. The rearrangement links TRBV7-2 to TRBJ2-1; D possibly corresponds to TRBD1 (6 bases). The germline gives CDR1 SGHTA, CDR2 FQGNSA. CDR3 length: 15 residues. V gave up 3 bases and J gave up 3 bases, with 12 bases separating them.

The chain is built from TRBV4-3 and TRBJ1-3; unclear D gene. Per germline, CDR1 LGHNA and CDR2 YSLEER. Trimming removed 0 bases from V and 0 bases from J, with 24 bases in between. CDR3 length equals 21 residues. The CDR3 region is CASSQDSPGWARISSGNTIYF. CDR3 DNA: TGCGCCAGCAGCCAAGATTCCCCGGGTTGGGCCAGGATAAGCTCTGGAAACACCATATATTTT.

About this clone: Compared with germline, one end of the junction differs, possibly owing to a read error. This chain links TRBV6-5 with TRBJ1-1, with TRBD1 as a possible D gene (6 bases). The CDR3 totals 12 residues. Germline V lookup: CDR1 MNHEY, CDR2 SVGAGI. CDR3: CASSPTGTRAHF. CDR3 nucleotide sequence: TGTGCCAGCAGCCCCACAGGGACCCGAGCTCACTTT.

The gene calls are TRBV15 and TRBJ1-5; tentative D call: TRBD1 (5 bases). The CDR3 loop spans 15 amino acids. The V end lost 1 base, the J end lost 0 bases, and 7 bases lay between the germline ends. From germline, CDR1 is LNHNV and CDR2 YYDKDF (reference sequence). The CDR3 nucleotides are TGTGCCACCAGCAGAGGGGGCCCTAGCAATCAGCCCCAGCATTTT. It encodes CATSRGGPSNQPQHF.

The chain recombines TRBV5-5 with TRBJ2-3, with D hard to call. CDR3 length: 12 residues. The germline CDR1 and CDR2 sequences are SGHKS and YYEKEE (reference sequence). Trimming shortened V by 2 bases and J by 3 bases, and 4 bases separated the two germline ends. CDR3 nucleotides: TGTGCCAGCAGCTTACATACAGATACGCAGTATTTT. Protein sequence: CASSLHTDTQYF.

The J gene is TRBJ2-6, the V gene TRBV14; tentatively, D is TRBD2 (7 bases). Trimming cost V 5 bases and J 2 bases, with 22 bases left between them. The CDR3 contains 19 residues. Germline V lookup: CDR1 SGHDN, CDR2 FVKESK. CDR3 coding DNA: TGTGCCAGCAGCTCTTACCGTTCTACGGGGGGCGCTGGGGCCAACGTCCTGACTTTC. Protein: CASSSYRSTGGAGANVLTF.

The chain couples TRBV20-1 to TRBJ2-7, with no clear D. V lost 5 bases, J lost 5 bases, and 10 bases lay in between. The CDR3 is 11 amino acids. Germline V gene data show CDR1 as DFQATT and CDR2 as SNEGSKA (reference sequence). CDR3 sequence: CSAFLTHEQYF. As DNA, the CDR3 is TGCAGTGCTTTCCTGACCCACGAGCAGTACTTC.

This chain connects TRBV6-6 to TRBJ1-5; possibly TRBD1 for D (6 bases). Germline lookup yields CDR1 MNHNY and CDR2 SVGAGI (reference sequence). The CDR3 spans 14 residues. The germline V and J ends were trimmed by 0 bases and 6 bases, with 9 bases remaining between them. Here the CDR3 reads CASSYSQGTQPQHF. The CDR3 bases are TGTGCCAGCAGTTACTCACAGGGAACTCAGCCCCAGCATTTT.

In its sample, this clone was seen once. The chain recombines TRBV18 with TRBJ2-7, with TRBD2 as a possible D gene (7 bases). The length of the CDR3 is 15 residues. Trimming cost V 6 bases and J 6 bases, with 21 bases left between them. Germline assignment: CDR1 KGHSH and CDR2 LQKENI. Written as DNA, the CDR3 is TGTGCCAGCTCTCTTGGAGATCAGGGGAGGGGCGAGCAGTACTTC. Its translation: CASSLGDQGRGEQYF.

This CDR3 reads CASIGGPEQYF. The CDR3 coding sequence is TGTGCCAGCATCGGAGGTCCCGAGCAGTACTTC. V is TRBV6-1 and J is TRBJ2-7; D might be TRBD2 (5 bases). The CDR3 has 11 amino acids. Germline V lookup: CDR1 MNHNS, CDR2 SASEGT. The V and J ends lost 7 bases and 6 bases respectively, with 10 bases between them.

This chain uses TRBV6-4 with TRBJ2-1; a weak D match, TRBD1 (8 bases). The CDR3 sequence is 13 residues long. Germline V CDR1 and CDR2: MRHNA, SNTAGT. Trimming removed 5 bases at V and 10 bases at J, with 15 bases between. CDR3 loop: CASSQQGGTEQFF. As DNA, the CDR3 is TGTGCCAGCAGTCAACAGGGGGGGACAGAGCAGTTCTTC.